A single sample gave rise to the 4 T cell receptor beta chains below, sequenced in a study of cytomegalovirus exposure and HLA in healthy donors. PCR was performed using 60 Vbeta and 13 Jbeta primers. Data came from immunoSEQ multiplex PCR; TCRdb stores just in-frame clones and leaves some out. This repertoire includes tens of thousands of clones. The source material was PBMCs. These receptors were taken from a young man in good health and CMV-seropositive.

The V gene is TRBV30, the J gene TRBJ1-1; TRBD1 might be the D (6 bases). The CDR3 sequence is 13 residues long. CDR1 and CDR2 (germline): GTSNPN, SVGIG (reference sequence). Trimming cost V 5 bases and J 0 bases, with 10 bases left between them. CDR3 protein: CAWVTGMNTEAFF. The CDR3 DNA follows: TGTGCCTGGGTGACAGGAATGAACACTGAAGCTTTCTTT.

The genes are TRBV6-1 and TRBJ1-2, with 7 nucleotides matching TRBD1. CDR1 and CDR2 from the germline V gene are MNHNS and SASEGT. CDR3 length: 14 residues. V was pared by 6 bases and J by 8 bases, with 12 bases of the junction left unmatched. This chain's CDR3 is CASRSTDRAGGYTF. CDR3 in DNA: TGTGCCAGCAGAAGCACAGACAGGGCGGGAGGCTACACCTTC.

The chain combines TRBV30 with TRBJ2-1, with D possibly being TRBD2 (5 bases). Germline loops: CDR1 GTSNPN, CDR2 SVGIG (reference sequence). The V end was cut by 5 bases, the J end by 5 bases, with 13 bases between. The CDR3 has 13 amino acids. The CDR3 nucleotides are TGTGCCTGGGGGAGAGGATTCGACAATGAGCAGTTCTTC. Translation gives CAWGRGFDNEQFF. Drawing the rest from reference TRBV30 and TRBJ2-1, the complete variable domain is SQTIHQWPATLVQPVGSPLSLECTVEGTSNPNLYWYRQAAGRGLQLLFYSVGIGQISSEVPQNLSASRPQDRQFILSSKKLLLSDSGFYLCAWGRGFDNEQFFGPGTRLTVL.

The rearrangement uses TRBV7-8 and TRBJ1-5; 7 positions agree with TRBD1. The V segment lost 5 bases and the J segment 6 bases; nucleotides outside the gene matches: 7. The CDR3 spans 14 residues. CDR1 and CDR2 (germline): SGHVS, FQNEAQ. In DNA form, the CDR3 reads TGTGCCAGCAGCCTTTTAAGGGGGCGTCAGCCCCAGCATTTT. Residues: CASSLLRGRQPQHF.